In this sample, the clone carrying this TCR beta chain turned up many times. The target antigen is unknown. RNA transcripts provided the template for amplifying TCR beta CDR3 regions. The workflow started with a first-round RT-PCR run with HTBI primers and then moved on to a second-round multiplex PCR. TCRdb used MiXCR to reprocess the multiplex PCR reads, holding one entry per CDR3 protein. The sample holds some 170,000 distinct CDR3 sequences, approximately 40% seen once. The entry originates in a study of Graves' ophthalmopathy and Graves' hyperthyroidism. Study at large: Peripheral blood was collected at initial diagnosis, before any treatment. Study results and caveats: Blood shared most expanded thyroid clonotypes above 0.001 frequency.

Active ophthalmopathy (CAS at least 3, NOSPECS at least 4), lasting under 3 months. V lost 10 bases to trimming and J lost 1 base, with 7 bases between them. Per germline, CDR1 MNHEY and CDR2 SMNVEV (reference sequence). The CDR3 contains 11 residues. Sequencing was done on a sample of peripheral blood. The receptor was isolated from a man aged 30-40 years with Graves' ophthalmopathy. V and J are TRBV27 and TRBJ1-1, with D uncertain. CDR3 nucleotide sequence: TGTGCCACCAGGAGGAACACTGAAGCTTTCTTT. This gives the protein CATRRNTEAFF.